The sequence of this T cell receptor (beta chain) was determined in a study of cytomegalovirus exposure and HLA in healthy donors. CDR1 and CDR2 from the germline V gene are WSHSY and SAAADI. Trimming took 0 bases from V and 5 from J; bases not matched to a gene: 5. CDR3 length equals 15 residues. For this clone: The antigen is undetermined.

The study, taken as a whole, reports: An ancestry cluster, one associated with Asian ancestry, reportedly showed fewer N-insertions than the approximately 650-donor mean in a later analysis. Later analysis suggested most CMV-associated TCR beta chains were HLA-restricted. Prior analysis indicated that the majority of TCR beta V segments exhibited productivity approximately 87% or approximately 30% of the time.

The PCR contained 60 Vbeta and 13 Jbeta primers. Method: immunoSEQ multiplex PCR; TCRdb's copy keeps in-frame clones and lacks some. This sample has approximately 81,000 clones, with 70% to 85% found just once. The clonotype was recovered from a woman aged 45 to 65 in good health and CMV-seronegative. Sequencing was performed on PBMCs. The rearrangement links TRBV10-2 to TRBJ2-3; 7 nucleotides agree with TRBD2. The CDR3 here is CASSESAGFRDTQYF. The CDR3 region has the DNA TGCGCCAGCAGTGAGTCAGCGGGGTTCAGAGATACGCAGTATTTT.